These 21 T cell receptor beta chains were sequenced from one sample in a study of T-cell memory formation after mild COVID-19. TCRdb re-analysed the 5' RACE reads in MiXCR, keeping a single row per CDR3 protein. This table holds about 150,000 distinct CDR3 sequences, about 6% found once. Sequenced sample: PBMCs or a T cell subset sorted from them (not recorded which). Every receptor here comes from an adult woman who had mild COVID-19 (a few samples of this study predate the infection). Cell type and time point are not known.

In this sample, this clonotype turned up many times. The chain uses TRBV7-2 and TRBJ2-1, with D tentatively TRBD1 (6 bases). The germline CDR1 and CDR2 sequences are SGHTA and FQGNSA. Trimming took 3 bases from V and 2 from J, leaving 11 bases between them. This CDR3 is 15 amino acids long. CDR3 protein: CASSFDRDTYNEQFF. In nucleotides, the CDR3 is TGTGCCAGCAGCTTTGATCGGGACACCTACAATGAGCAGTTCTTC.

In this sample, this clonotype turned up many times. The chain recombines TRBV29-1 with TRBJ2-3, with D tentatively TRBD2 (5 bases). Germline V CDR1 and CDR2: SQVTM, ANQGSEA. This CDR3 has 11 amino acids. The V and J ends lost 4 bases and 4 bases respectively, with 6 bases between them. The CDR3 DNA reads TGCAGCGTTGGACTACCAGATACGCAGTATTTT. Translating it yields CSVGLPDTQYF.

This clonotype was seen many times. CDR3 in DNA: TGTGCCAGCAGGCAGGACAGTAGCGGGGCGAACACTGAAGCTTTCTTT. Translating gives CASRQDSSGANTEAFF. The gene calls are TRBV7-2 and TRBJ1-1; TRBD1 is a possible D gene (6 bases). Germline CDR1 and CDR2: SGHTA and FQGNSA. V lost 6 bases and J 1 base, leaving 18 bases between the germline ends. There are 16 residues in the CDR3.

This clonotype was picked up many times. The V gene is TRBV24-1, the J gene TRBJ2-5, with D perhaps assigned TRBD1 or TRBD2 (5 bases each). Trimming cost V 5 bases and J 2 bases, with 14 bases left between them. The CDR3 covers 15 residues. CDR1 and CDR2 (germline): KGHDR, SFDVKD. CDR3 nucleotides: TGTGCCACCAGTGCGTCCGGGGCAGCACAAGAGACCCAGTACTTC. This gives the protein CATSASGAAQETQYF.

This clonotype was observed many times. The chain joins TRBV12-3 or TRBV12-4 to TRBJ1-5; 10 positions agree with TRBD1. With 6 bases clipped from V and 7 bases from J, the junction kept 9 bases outside the gene matches. This CDR3 spans 15 amino acids. The CDR3 nucleotides read TGTGCCAGCAGGCAAGCGGGACAGGGGTTGCAGCCCCAGCATTTT. It encodes CASRQAGQGLQPQHF.

Notes on this clonotype: An end of the junction does not agree with germline; a read error may underlie this. V gene TRBV5-1 combines with J gene TRBJ1-1; D unclear. In germline, CDR1 is SGHRS, CDR2 YFSETQ. This CDR3 spans 13 amino acids. The CDR3 sequence: CARSLEGYTEAFF. Written as DNA, the CDR3 is TGCGCCAGAAGCTTGGAAGGGTACACTGAAGCTTTCTTT.

At least ten counts were recorded for this clonotype. V gene TRBV4-3 combines with J gene TRBJ2-3, with 7 bases aligning to TRBD2. The V gene end was trimmed by 2 bases and the J gene end by 2 bases; junction bases not matched to a gene: 7. The CDR3 is 16 residues long. Germline V gives CDR1 LGHNA, CDR2 YSLEER. The CDR3, as DNA: TGCGCCAGCAGCCAACGTGGACTAGTTGCCACAGATACGCAGTATTTT. It is translated as CASSQRGLVATDTQYF.

As DNA, the CDR3 is TGTGCCAGCTCACCACCCGGACCTCCCGAGACCCAGTACTTC. This translates into CASSPPGPPETQYF. The chain uses TRBV18 and TRBJ2-5; D ambiguous. Germline values: CDR1 KGHSH, CDR2 LQKENI. The CDR3 is made up of 14 amino acids. V dropped 0 bases and J dropped 5 bases, with 10 bases sitting between them.

This clonotype was observed at least ten times. V usage is TRBV6-5 and J usage is TRBJ1-1; the match to TRBD1 covers 10 bases. The CDR3 length is 14 residues. J gave up 7 bases and V 7 bases, and 9 bases lay outside the gene matches. Germline values: CDR1 MNHEY, CDR2 SVGAGI. CDR3 protein: CASIRDRGGGEAFF. The CDR3 DNA sequence: TGTGCCAGCATCCGGGACAGGGGAGGTGGTGAAGCTTTCTTT.

In its sample, this clonotype was seen many times. V is TRBV12-3 or TRBV12-4 and J is TRBJ2-6; D call uncertain. The CDR3 contains 17 residues. V was shortened by 5 bases and J by 0 bases, with 14 bases between the two germline ends. The CDR3 nucleotides read TGTGCCAGCAGTCGGTCCGGGTCCCCCTCTGGGGCCAACGTCCTGACTTTC. Residues: CASSRSGSPSGANVLTF.

This clonotype was observed a handful of times. The gene calls are TRBV6-1 and TRBJ2-5; D may be TRBD2 (6 bases). Trimming cost V 7 bases and J 4 bases, with 19 bases left between them. This CDR3 region has 15 residues. Germline-derived CDR1 and CDR2 are MNHNS and SASEGT. CDR3 loop: CASKVVGLGGETQYF. In DNA form, the CDR3 reads TGTGCCAGCAAGGTCGTGGGATTGGGAGGAGAGACCCAGTACTTC.

This clonotype was seen many times. This chain uses TRBV5-5 with TRBJ2-7; 8 bases are a match to TRBD1. The V and J ends lost 3 bases and 0 bases, in that order; junction bases with no gene match: 5. The CDR3 runs to 15 residues. Germline CDR1 SGHKS, CDR2 YYEKEE (reference sequence). In nucleotides, the CDR3 is TGTGCCAGCAGCTCGGGACAGGAATCCTCCTACGAGCAGTACTTC. It yields the protein CASSSGQESSYEQYF. The variable domain in full, with the rest retrieved from reference TRBV5-5 and TRBJ2-7, is DAGVTQSPTHLIKTRGQQVTLRCSPISGHKSVSWYQQVLGQGPQFIFQYYEKEERGRGNFPDRFSARQFPNYSSELNVNALLLGDSALYLCASSSGQESSYEQYFGPGTRLTVT.

The chain couples TRBV5-1 to TRBJ2-5; D possibly uses TRBD1 or TRBD2 (5 bases each). V lost 4 bases, J lost 2 bases, and 18 bases lay in between. Germline loops: CDR1 SGHRS, CDR2 YFSETQ. CDR3 size: 16 residues. The CDR3 DNA reads as TGCGCCAGCAGCCCCGGTGGCGAGGGGAGACAAGAGACCCAGTACTTC. As protein: CASSPGGEGRQETQYF.

This clonotype showed up many times. The V call is TRBV24-1, the J call TRBJ2-3; TRBD2 is a possible D gene (6 bases). The germline CDR1 and CDR2 sequences are KGHDR and SFDVKD. Deletions cut 1 base from V and 1 base from J, with 14 bases between. This CDR3 has 17 amino acids. The CDR3 loop is CATSDFTSILGTDTQYF. In DNA form, the CDR3 reads TGTGCCACCAGTGATTTTACTAGCATCTTAGGCACAGATACGCAGTATTTT.

The rearrangement links TRBV12-3 or TRBV12-4 to TRBJ2-3; the D gene is possibly TRBD1 (6 bases). This CDR3 has 15 residues. V shed 6 bases and J shed 3 bases, with 16 bases lying between them. CDR3 in amino acids: CASSRMGHLTDTQYF. CDR3 nucleotide sequence: TGTGCCAGCAGCAGAATGGGACACTTAACAGATACGCAGTATTTT.

A few counts support this clonotype. The chain couples TRBV20-1 to TRBJ2-2; 13 bases agree with TRBD2. This CDR3 has 17 amino acids. The J segment lost 5 bases and the V segment lost 3 bases, leaving 9 bases of the junction unmatched. Looked up from germline, CDR1 is DFQATT and CDR2 is SNEGSKA (reference sequence). Here the CDR3 DNA reads TGCAGTGCTAGCCCCGGACTAGCGGGAGTAGGGACCGGGGAGCTGTTTTTT. Translated, it gives CSASPGLAGVGTGELFF.

The table lists this clonotype with many counts. The rearrangement links TRBV29-1 to TRBJ1-2, with 8 bases matching TRBD1. The CDR3 loop spans 12 amino acids. V was pared by 6 bases and J by 5 bases, with 5 bases of the junction left unmatched. Germline V gene data show CDR1 as SQVTM and CDR2 as ANQGSEA. The CDR3 DNA reads TGCAGCGTCGATGGACAGGGATATGGCTACACCTTC. It encodes CSVDGQGYGYTF.

This clonotype was seen repeatedly, ten times or more. The chain is built from TRBV20-1 and TRBJ1-5; a weak D match, TRBD1 (6 bases). The V gene lost 3 bases and the J gene lost 0 bases, with 15 bases spanning the gap. Germline V lookup: CDR1 DFQATT, CDR2 SNEGSKA (reference sequence). The CDR3 has 16 amino acids. The CDR3 reads CSARSRGVYSNQPQHF. The CDR3 DNA sequence: TGCAGTGCTAGGTCCAGGGGAGTTTATAGCAATCAGCCCCAGCATTTT.

This clonotype came up many times. This chain uses TRBV12-3 or TRBV12-4 with TRBJ2-5; D unresolved. V dropped 4 bases and J dropped 5 bases, with 8 bases sitting between them. The CDR3 length is 12 residues. This chain's CDR3 is CASSSRVETQYF. DNA for the CDR3: TGTGCCAGCAGTTCTCGAGTGGAGACCCAGTACTTC.

This clonotype was recorded many times. The chain carries TRBV20-1 and TRBJ2-5, with 10 nucleotides matching TRBD2. Germline V gene data show CDR1 as DFQATT and CDR2 as SNEGSKA (reference sequence). After removal of 3 bases from V and 1 base from J, the junction contained 5 bases not matched to a gene. The CDR3 runs to 15 residues. The CDR3 here is CSASPLAGAQETQYF. The DNA for the CDR3 is TGCAGTGCTAGTCCGCTAGCGGGGGCCCAAGAGACCCAGTACTTC.

This clonotype was counted between two and nine times. The J gene is TRBJ2-5, the V gene TRBV11-2; D ambiguous. CDR1 is SGHAT, CDR2 FQNNGV, per germline. Trimming left V 8 bases short and J 3 bases short, with 13 bases between. This CDR3 spans 13 amino acids. As DNA, the CDR3 is TGTGCCAGCGGACCCCTTAGGGAAGAGACCCAGTACTTC. It is translated as CASGPLREETQYF.